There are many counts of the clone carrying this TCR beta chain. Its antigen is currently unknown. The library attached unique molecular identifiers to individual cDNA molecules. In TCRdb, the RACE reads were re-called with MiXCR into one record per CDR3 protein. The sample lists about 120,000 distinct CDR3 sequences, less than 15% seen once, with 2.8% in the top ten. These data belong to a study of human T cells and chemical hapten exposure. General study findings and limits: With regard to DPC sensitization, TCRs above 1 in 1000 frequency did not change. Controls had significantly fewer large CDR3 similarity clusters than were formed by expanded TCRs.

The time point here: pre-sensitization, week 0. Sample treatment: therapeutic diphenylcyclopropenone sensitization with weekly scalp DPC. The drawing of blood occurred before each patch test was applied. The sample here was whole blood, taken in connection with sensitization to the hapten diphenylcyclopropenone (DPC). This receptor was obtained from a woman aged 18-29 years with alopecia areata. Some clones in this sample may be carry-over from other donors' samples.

CDR3 coding DNA: TGTGCCAGCAGCTCCTGGACTAGCGGGCGCACAGATACGCAGTATTTT. This translates into CASSSWTSGRTDTQYF. The chain employs TRBV11-2 and TRBJ2-3, with TRBD2 identical over 11 bases. After removal of 4 bases from V and 1 base from J, the junction contained 4 bases not matched to a gene. CDR1 is SGHAT and CDR2 is FQNNGV in the germline V gene. This CDR3 has 16 amino acids.